Shown below are 16 T cell receptor beta chains from a single sample sequenced in a study of cytomegalovirus exposure and HLA in healthy donors. The PCR was carried out with 60 Vbeta primers and 13 Jbeta primers. Produced via immunoSEQ multiplex PCR; TCRdb's table is partial and in-frame only. The sample gives about 190,000 clones, around four fifths of which show up once; 0.7% to 0.95% is in the top ten. Sequenced: PBMCs. The receptors were sampled from a woman between 18 and 30 years old in good health and CMV-seronegative.

This chain uses TRBV27 with TRBJ1-2; possibly TRBD1 for D (5 bases). Germline lookup yields CDR1 MNHEY and CDR2 SMNVEV (reference sequence). There are 18 residues in the CDR3. V lost 5 bases to trimming and J lost 4 bases, with 26 bases between them. The CDR3 DNA reads as TGTGCCAGCAGTCCTGCCCTGCCCTTCGCAGGGTTGACCTATGGCTACACCTTC. This sequence encodes CASSPALPFAGLTYGYTF.

The chain links TRBV7-8 to TRBJ2-7; 9 nucleotides match TRBD2. Germline lookup yields CDR1 SGHVS and CDR2 FQNEAQ. V lost 3 bases and J lost 0; bases outside the gene matches: 3. CDR3 size: 15 residues. The CDR3 here is CASSFGLANSYEQYF. In DNA form, the CDR3 reads TGTGCCAGCAGCTTTGGACTAGCGAACTCCTACGAGCAGTACTTC.

In the case of this clone: The same CDR3 is also encoded by other DNA sequences in this sample. The V gene is TRBV19, the J gene TRBJ1-2; D is possibly TRBD1 (5 bases). Trimming shortened V by 1 base and J by 1 base, and 7 bases separated the two germline ends. In germline, CDR1 is LNHDA, CDR2 SQIVND (reference sequence). This CDR3 spans 14 amino acids. The CDR3 DNA sequence: TGTGCCAGTAGTATAGCGACAGTTAACTATGGCTACACCTTC. Translated, it gives CASSIATVNYGYTF.

The chain combines TRBV27 with TRBJ2-7; 11 nucleotides match TRBD1. This CDR3 spans 15 amino acids. Germline CDR1 reads MNHEY; CDR2 reads SMNVEV (reference sequence). After removal of 5 bases from V and 3 bases from J, the junction contained 6 bases not matched to a gene. The CDR3 region is CASSIGQGANYEQYF. CDR3 nucleotides: TGTGCCAGCAGTATCGGACAGGGGGCTAACTACGAGCAGTACTTC.

The chain recombines TRBV18 with TRBJ2-5, with TRBD1 matching 9 bases. Germline CDR1 KGHSH, CDR2 LQKENI. The CDR3 contains 14 residues. Unmatched junction bases numbered 4, after V lost 3 bases and J lost 5 bases. Written as DNA, the CDR3 is TGTGCCAGCTCACCCGGGACAGGGTGGGAGACCCAGTACTTC. As protein: CASSPGTGWETQYF.

This rearrangement joins TRBV7-3 to TRBJ2-4; 7 positions agree with TRBD2. The CDR3 is made up of 13 amino acids. Trimming took 5 bases from V and 9 from J; bases not matched to a gene: 7. Per germline, CDR1 SGHTA and CDR2 FQGTGA. The CDR3 here is CASSPGGKGIQYF. In nucleotides, the CDR3 is TGTGCCAGCAGCCCCGGGGGGAAGGGCATTCAGTACTTC.

V and J are TRBV6-5 and TRBJ1-2; D is undetermined. Germline V gene data show CDR1 as MNHEY and CDR2 as SVGAGI. V lost 4 bases, J lost 4 bases, and 13 bases lay in between. The CDR3 extends over 14 amino acids. DNA of the CDR3: TGTGCCAGCAGTTCGAAGACAAGCAGCTATGGCTACACCTTC. This translates into CASSSKTSSYGYTF.

The chain carries TRBV27 and TRBJ2-7; TRBD1 matches 9 bases. The CDR3 sequence is 17 residues long. After removal of 6 bases from V and 2 bases from J, the junction contained 14 bases not matched to a gene. CDR1 is MNHEY and CDR2 is SMNVEV in the germline V gene (reference sequence). This chain's CDR3 is CASRTYLGQGTTYEQYF. The CDR3 nucleotides are TGTGCCAGCAGAACCTATTTGGGACAGGGTACTACCTACGAGCAGTACTTC.

The V call is TRBV18, the J call TRBJ1-5; the D gene is possibly TRBD1 (6 bases). In germline, CDR1 is KGHSH, CDR2 LQKENI. The CDR3 sequence is 16 residues long. V was clipped by 1 base and J by 3 bases, with 13 bases between them. CDR3 loop: CASSPLSGQVNQPQHF. The CDR3 DNA reads TGTGCCAGCTCACCACTATCGGGACAAGTCAATCAGCCCCAGCATTTT.

The chain is built from TRBV27 and TRBJ2-1, with a possible D match to TRBD2 (6 bases). The CDR3 is 17 amino acids. Trimming left V 3 bases short and J 2 bases short, with 17 bases between. Germline V lookup: CDR1 MNHEY, CDR2 SMNVEV (reference sequence). This CDR3 reads CASSFRPVSGPYNEQFF. CDR3 in DNA: TGTGCCAGCAGTTTTCGCCCCGTTAGCGGACCCTACAATGAGCAGTTCTTC.

The chain couples TRBV5-1 to TRBJ2-5; D not certain. The length of the CDR3 is 14 residues. Trimming removed 0 bases from V and 1 base from J, with 7 bases in between. The germline CDR1 and CDR2 sequences are SGHRS and YFSETQ. The CDR3 nucleotides read TGCGCCAGCAGCTTGGGGAGAGCCCAAGAGACCCAGTACTTC. It encodes CASSLGRAQETQYF.

This clone was counted only a few times. V is TRBV5-1 and J is TRBJ1-1; 7 bases match TRBD1. There are 13 residues in the CDR3. Germline CDR1 and CDR2: SGHRS and YFSETQ. J gave up 4 bases and V 3 bases, and 3 bases lay outside the gene matches. CDR3 in DNA: TGCGCCAGCAGCTACGACAGGGCCACTGAAGCTTTCTTT. This translates into CASSYDRATEAFF.

The chain employs TRBV5-1 and TRBJ2-4; 9 nucleotides align to TRBD1. The J segment lost 6 bases and the V segment lost 2 bases, leaving 12 bases of the junction unmatched. This CDR3 region has 17 residues. The V gene's germline CDR1 is SGHRS and CDR2 YFSETQ. The CDR3 DNA reads TGCGCCAGCAGCTTTGGGGACAGGGATTCATACTCAAACATTCAGTACTTC. The encoded protein is CASSFGDRDSYSNIQYF.

The CDR3 sequence: CASSTNTGNTEAFF. CDR3 nucleotide sequence: TGTGCCAGCTCAACCAATACAGGGAACACTGAAGCTTTCTTT. The chain links TRBV2 to TRBJ1-1, with TRBD1 as a possible D gene (5 bases). The V end lost 8 bases, the J end lost 1 base, and 14 bases lay between the germline ends. Per the germline V gene, CDR1 is SNHLY and CDR2 is FYNNEI. This CDR3 is 14 amino acids long. Looking up the rest from reference TRBV2 and TRBJ1-1 gives the full variable domain: EPEVTQTPSHQVTQMGQEVILRCVPISNHLYFYWYRQILGQKVEFLVSFYNNEISEKSEIFDDQFSVERPDGSNFTLKIRSTKLEDSAMYFCASSTNTGNTEAFFGQGTRLTVV.

The chain links TRBV18 to TRBJ2-1, with 7 nucleotides matching TRBD2. V lost 6 bases and J lost 3; bases outside the gene matches: 11. CDR3 size: 16 residues. Looked up from germline, CDR1 is KGHSH and CDR2 is LQKENI. The chain's CDR3 is CASSLTSPHLYNEQFF. In DNA, the CDR3 is TGTGCCAGCTCTCTGACTAGCCCCCACCTCTACAATGAGCAGTTCTTC.

The CDR3 reads CASSLERTGVTEAFF. CDR3 bases: TGCGCCAGCAGCCTGGAACGCACAGGGGTCACCGAAGCTTTCTTT. The genes are TRBV5-1 and TRBJ1-1; 7 bases match TRBD1. The ends lost 4 bases at V and 8 bases at J; junction bases unmatched: 14. This CDR3 is built from 15 residues. Looked up from germline, CDR1 is SGHRS and CDR2 is YFSETQ. The entire variable domain, with the rest obtained from reference TRBV5-1 and TRBJ1-1, is as follows: KAGVTQTPRYLIKTRGQQVTLSCSPISGHRSVSWYQQTPGQGLQFLFEYFSETQRNKGNFPGRFSGRQFSNSRSEMNVSTLELGDSALYLCASSLERTGVTEAFFGQGTRLTVV.